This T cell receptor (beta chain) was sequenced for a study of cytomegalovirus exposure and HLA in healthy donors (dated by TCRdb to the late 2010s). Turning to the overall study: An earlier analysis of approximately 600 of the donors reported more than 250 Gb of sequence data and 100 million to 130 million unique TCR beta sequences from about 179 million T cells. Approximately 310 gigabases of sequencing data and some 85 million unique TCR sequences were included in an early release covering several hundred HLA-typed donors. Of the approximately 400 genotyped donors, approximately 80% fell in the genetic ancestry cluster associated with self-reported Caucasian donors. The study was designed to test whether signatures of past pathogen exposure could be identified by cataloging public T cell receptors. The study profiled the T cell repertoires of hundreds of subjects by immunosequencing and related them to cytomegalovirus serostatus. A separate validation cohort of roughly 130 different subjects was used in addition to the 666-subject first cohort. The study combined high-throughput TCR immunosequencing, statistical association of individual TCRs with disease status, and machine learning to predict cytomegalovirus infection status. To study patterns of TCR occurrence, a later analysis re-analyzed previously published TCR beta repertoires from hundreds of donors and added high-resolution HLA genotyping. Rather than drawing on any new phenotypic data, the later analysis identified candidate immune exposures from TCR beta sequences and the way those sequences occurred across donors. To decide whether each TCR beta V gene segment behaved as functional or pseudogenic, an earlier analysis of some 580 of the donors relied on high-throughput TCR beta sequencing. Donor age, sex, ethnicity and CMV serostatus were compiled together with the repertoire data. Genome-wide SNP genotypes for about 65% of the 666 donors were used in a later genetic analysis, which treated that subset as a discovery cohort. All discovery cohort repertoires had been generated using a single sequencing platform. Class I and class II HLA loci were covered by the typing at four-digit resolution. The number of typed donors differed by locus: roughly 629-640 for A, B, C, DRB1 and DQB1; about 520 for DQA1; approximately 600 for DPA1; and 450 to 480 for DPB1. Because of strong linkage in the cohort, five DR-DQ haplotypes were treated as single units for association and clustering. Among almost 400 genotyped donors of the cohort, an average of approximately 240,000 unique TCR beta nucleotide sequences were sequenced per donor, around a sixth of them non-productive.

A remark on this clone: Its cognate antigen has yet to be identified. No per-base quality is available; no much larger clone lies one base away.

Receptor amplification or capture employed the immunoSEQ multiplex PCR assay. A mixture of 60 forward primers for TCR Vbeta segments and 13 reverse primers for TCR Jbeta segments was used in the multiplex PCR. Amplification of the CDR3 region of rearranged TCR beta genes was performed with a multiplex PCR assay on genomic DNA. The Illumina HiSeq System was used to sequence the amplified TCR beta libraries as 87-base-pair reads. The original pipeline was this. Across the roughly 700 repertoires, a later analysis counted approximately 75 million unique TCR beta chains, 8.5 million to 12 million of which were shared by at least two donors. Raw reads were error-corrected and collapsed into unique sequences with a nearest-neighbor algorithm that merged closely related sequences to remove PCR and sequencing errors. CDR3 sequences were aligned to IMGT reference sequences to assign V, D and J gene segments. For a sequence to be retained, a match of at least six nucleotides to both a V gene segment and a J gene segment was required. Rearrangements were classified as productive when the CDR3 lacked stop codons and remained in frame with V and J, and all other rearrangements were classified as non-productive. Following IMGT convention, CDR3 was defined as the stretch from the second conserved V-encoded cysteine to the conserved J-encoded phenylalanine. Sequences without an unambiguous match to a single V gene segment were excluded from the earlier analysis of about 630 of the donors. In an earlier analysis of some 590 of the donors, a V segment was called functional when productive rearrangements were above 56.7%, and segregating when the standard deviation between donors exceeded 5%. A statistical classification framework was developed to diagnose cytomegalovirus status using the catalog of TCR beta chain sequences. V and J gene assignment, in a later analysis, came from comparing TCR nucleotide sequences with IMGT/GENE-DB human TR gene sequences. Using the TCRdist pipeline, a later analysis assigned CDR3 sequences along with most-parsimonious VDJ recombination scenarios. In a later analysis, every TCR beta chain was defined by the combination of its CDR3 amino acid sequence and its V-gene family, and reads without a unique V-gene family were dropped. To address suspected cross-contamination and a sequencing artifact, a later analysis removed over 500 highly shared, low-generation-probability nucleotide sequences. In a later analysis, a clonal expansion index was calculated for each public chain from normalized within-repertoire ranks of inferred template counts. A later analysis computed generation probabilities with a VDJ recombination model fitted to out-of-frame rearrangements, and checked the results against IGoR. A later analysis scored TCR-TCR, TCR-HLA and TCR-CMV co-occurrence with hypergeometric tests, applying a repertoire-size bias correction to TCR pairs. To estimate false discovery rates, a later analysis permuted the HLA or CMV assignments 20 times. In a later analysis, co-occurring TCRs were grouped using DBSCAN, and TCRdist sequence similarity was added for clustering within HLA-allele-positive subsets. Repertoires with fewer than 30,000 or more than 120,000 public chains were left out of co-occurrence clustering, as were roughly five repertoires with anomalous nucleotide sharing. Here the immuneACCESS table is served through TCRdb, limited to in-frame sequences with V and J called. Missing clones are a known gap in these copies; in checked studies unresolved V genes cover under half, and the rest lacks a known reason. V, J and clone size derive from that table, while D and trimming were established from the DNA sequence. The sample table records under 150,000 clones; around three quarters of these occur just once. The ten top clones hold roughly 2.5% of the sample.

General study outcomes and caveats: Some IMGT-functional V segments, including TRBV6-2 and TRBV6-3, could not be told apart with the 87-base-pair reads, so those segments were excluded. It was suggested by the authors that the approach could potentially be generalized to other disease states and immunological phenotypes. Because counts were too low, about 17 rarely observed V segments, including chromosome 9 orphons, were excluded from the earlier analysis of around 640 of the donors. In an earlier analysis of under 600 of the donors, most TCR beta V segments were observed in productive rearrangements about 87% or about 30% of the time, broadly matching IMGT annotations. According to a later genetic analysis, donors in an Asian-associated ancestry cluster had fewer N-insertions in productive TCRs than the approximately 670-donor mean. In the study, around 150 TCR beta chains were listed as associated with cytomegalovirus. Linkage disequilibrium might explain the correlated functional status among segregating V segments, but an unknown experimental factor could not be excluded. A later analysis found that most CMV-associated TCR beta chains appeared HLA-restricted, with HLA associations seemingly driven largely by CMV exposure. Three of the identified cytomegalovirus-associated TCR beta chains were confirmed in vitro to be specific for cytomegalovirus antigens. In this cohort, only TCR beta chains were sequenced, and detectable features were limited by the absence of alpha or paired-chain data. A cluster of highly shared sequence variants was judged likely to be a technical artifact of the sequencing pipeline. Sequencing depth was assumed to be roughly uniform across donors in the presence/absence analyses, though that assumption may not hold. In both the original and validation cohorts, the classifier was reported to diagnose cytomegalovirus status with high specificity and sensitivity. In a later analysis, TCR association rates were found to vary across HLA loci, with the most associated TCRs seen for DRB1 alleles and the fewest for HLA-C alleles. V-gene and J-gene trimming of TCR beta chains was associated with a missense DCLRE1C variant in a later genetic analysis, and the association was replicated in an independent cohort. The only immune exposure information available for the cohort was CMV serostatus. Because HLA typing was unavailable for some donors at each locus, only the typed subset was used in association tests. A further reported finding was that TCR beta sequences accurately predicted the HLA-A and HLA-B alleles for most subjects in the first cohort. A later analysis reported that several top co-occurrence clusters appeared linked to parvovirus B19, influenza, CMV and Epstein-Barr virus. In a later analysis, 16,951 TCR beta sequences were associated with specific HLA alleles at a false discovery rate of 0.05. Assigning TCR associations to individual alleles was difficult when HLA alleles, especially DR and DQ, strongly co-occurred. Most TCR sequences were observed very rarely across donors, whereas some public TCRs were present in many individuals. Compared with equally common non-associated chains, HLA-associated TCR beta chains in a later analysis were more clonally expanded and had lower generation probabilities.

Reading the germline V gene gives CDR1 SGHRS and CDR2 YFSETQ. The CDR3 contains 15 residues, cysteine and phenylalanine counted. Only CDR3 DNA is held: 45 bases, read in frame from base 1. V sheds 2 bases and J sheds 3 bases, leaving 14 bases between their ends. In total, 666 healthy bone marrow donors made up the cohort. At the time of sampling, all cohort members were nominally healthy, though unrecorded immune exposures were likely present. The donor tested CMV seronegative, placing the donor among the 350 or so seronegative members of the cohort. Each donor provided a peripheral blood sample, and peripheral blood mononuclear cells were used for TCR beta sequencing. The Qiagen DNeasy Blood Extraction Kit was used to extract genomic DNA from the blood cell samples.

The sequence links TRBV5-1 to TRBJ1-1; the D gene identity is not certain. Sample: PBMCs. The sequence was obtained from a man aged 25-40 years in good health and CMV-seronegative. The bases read TGCGCCAGCAGCTTCAGTCTGGCCCGGGACACTGAAGCTTTCTTT. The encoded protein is CASSFSLARDTEAFF.